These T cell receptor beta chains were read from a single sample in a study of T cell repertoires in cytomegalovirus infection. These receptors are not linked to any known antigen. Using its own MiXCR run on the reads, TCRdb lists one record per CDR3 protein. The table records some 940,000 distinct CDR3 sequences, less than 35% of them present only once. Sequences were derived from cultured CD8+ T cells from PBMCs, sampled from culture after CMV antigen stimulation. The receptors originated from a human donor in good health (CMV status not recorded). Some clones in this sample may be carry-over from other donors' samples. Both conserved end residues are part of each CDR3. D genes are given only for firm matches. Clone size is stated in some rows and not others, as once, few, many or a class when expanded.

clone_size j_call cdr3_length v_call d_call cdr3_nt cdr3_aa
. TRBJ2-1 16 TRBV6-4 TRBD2 TGTGCCAGCGCCCGGACTAGCGGGGGGACATTGGATGAGCAGTTCTTC CASARTSGGTLDEQFF
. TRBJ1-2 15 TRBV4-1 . TGCGCCAGCAGCCAAGTTTTAGAGGGTTCCTATGGCTACACCTTC CASSQVLEGSYGYTF
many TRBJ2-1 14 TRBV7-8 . TGTGCCAGCAGCTCGCCCGCCAGAAACAATGAGCAGTTCTTC CASSSPARNNEQFF
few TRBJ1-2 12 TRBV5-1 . TGCGCCAGCAGCGGGCCAGGGCAAGGCTACACCTTC CASSGPGQGYTF
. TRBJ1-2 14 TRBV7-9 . TGTGCCAGCAGCTTAGCAGGGAACTTCTATGGCTACACCTTC CASSLAGNFYGYTF
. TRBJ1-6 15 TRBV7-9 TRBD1 TGTGCCAGCAGCTTTGGGGTAGGGGACAGTTCACCCCTCCACTTT CASSFGVGDSSPLHF
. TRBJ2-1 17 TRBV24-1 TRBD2 TGTGCCACCAGCCTCGGACTAGCGGGGGGTTCGAGAGATGAGCAGTTCTTC CATSLGLAGGSRDEQFF
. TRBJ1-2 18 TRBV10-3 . TGTGCCATCAGTGAGTCGCGGGACGTCCTGCCTGTTAACTATGGCTACACCTTC CAISESRDVLPVNYGYTF
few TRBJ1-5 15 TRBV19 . TGTGCCAGTAGTATAGTTCCGGATAGCAATCAGCCCCAGCATTTT CASSIVPDSNQPQHF
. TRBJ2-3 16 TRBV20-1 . TGCAGTGCTAGAGAAAATTGGGAACGCCGCACAGATACGCAGTATTTT CSARENWERRTDTQYF
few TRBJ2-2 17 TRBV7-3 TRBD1 TGTGCCAGCAGCTCAAAGGGACAGTTTATGAACACCGGGGAGCTGTTTTTT CASSSKGQFMNTGELFF
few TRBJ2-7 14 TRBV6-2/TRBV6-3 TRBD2 TGTGCCAGCAGTTACCCGGCGGGGGTCTTCGAGCAGTACTTC CASSYPAGVFEQYF
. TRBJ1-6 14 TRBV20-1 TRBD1 TGCAGTGCTCCGGGACAGGGGTGGGATTCACCCCTCCACTTT CSAPGQGWDSPLHF
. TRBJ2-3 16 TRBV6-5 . TGTGCCAGCAGCGCCTGGCCAGCCCCTAGCACAGATACGCAGTATTTT CASSAWPAPSTDTQYF
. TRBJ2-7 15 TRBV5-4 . TGTGCCAGCAGCTTGGAACTAGCCCCGTCCCACGAGCAGTGCTTC CASSLELAPSHEQCF
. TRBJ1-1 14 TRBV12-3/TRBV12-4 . TGTGCCAGCAGCCCCGGCAGGGTGGCCATTGAAGCTTTCTTT CASSPGRVAIEAFF
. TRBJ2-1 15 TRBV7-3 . TGTCCCAGCAGCCCACGGGGGGCTCTAGGAAATGAGCAGTTCTTC CPSSPRGALGNEQFF
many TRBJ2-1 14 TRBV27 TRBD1 TGTGCCAGCAGCCTGGGACAGGGATACAATGAGCAGTTCTTC CASSLGQGYNEQFF
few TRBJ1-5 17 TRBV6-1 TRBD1 TGTGCCAGCAGTTCCCCAAAGACAGGGTCCGGCAATCAGCCCCAGCATTTT CASSSPKTGSGNQPQHF
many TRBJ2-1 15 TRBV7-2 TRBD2 TGTGCCAGCAGCTCTCTAGCGGGGGGGGGTGGTGAGCAGTTCTTC CASSSLAGGGGEQFF
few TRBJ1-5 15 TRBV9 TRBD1 TGTGCCAGCAGTAAAACAGGGGATCCTCATCAGCCCCAGCATTTT CASSKTGDPHQPQHF
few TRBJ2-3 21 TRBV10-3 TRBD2 TGTGCCATCAGGGAGCGCAAGTTCCAGGCGGGGGGCGGTAAAGGTACAGATACGCAGTATTTT CAIRERKFQAGGGKGTDTQYF
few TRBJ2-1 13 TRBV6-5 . TGTGCCAGCAGTTACTCGATAGGGAATGAGCAGTTCTTC CASSYSIGNEQFF
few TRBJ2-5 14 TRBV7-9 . TGTGCCAGCAGCTTAGATTGGAGGGAAGAGACCCAGTACTTC CASSLDWREETQYF
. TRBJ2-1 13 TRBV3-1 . TGTGCCAGCAGCCTCCTCGAGTACAGGGAGCAGTTCTTC CASSLLEYREQFF
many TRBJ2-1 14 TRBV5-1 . TGTGCCAGCAGCTTTAGGGATACCTACAATGAGCAGTTCTTC CASSFRDTYNEQFF
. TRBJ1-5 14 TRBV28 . TGTGCCAGCAGTTTATTATGGGGGAATCAGCCCCAGCATTTT CASSLLWGNQPQHF
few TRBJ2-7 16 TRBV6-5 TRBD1 TGTGCCAGCAGTTACTCGATAGGGGGGACAGGGGGCTTTGGATACTTC CASSYSIGGTGGFGYF
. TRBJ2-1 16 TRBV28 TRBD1 TGTGCCAGCAGTTCCGGACAGGGGCTTCTCTACAATGAGCAGTTCTTC CASSSGQGLLYNEQFF
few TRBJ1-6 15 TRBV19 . TGTGCCAGTAGAGGACAGTCTTATGATAATTCACCCCTCCACTTT CASRGQSYDNSPLHF